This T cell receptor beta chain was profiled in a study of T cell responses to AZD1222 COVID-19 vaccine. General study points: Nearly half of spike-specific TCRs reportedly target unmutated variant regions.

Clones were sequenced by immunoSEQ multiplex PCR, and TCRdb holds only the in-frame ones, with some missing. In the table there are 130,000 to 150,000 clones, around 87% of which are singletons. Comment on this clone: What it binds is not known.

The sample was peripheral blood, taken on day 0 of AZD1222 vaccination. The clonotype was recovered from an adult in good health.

As DNA, the CDR3 is TGTGCCAGCAGGGCGAGGTCCGAAGCTTTCTTT. This gives the protein CASRARSEAFF. V usage is TRBV28 and J usage is TRBJ1-1; D remains unclear. Germline V lookup: CDR1 MDHEN, CDR2 SYDVKM. V lost 6 bases and J 8 bases, leaving 10 bases between the germline ends. The CDR3 sequence is 11 residues long.